This T cell receptor (beta chain) was captured by sequencing in a study of shared clonotypes between healthy human individuals. Study-wide results and caveats: A handful of donors had around 5% of their naive CD4 clonotypes in common. Rarefaction showed sorted-subset sequencing was incomplete despite large depth.

In regard to this clone: Its target is not known.

This CDR3 contains 15 residues. With 3 bases clipped from V and 5 bases from J, the junction kept 9 bases outside the gene matches. The germline V gene has CDR1 WNHNN and CDR2 SYGVQD (reference sequence). Data came from immunoSEQ multiplex PCR; TCRdb stores just in-frame clones and leaves some out. Of some 580,000 clones listed, around 97% are singletons. Sequenced material: naive CD4+ T cells sorted from blood. Subset denoted: CD45RA+ positively selected. This chain links TRBV10-1 with TRBJ2-5, with TRBD2 matching over 7 bases. The receptor was derived from a woman younger than 45 in good health. The CDR3 is CASSDGRKGTETQYF. The CDR3 region has the DNA TGCGCCAGCAGTGACGGGAGGAAGGGGACGGAGACCCAGTACTTC.